These T cell receptor beta chains were read from a single sample in a study of beta chain features in type 1 diabetes. Sequencing used immunoSEQ multiplex PCR; TCRdb keeps in-frame clones, though not all of them. The sample yields around 330,000 clones, approximately 11% seen once. Sequences were obtained from naive CD4+ T cells from blood. Receptor source: a young woman in good health. The CDR3 runs from the conserved cysteine through the conserved F or W. Each record gives: V gene, CDR3 length, J gene, CDR3 protein.

v_gene: TRBV7-3; len: 16; j_gene: TRBJ2-1; CDR3aa: CASSLTGTSGYNEQFF
v_gene: TRBV25-1; len: 15; j_gene: TRBJ2-7; CDR3aa: CASSASTLPSNEQYF
v_gene: TRBV20-1; len: 11; j_gene: TRBJ2-1; CDR3aa: CSARDRHEQFF
v_gene: TRBV6-1; len: 13; j_gene: TRBJ2-7; CDR3aa: CASRGTDTYEQYF
v_gene: TRBV7-2; len: 16; j_gene: TRBJ2-1; CDR3aa: CASSLWTGGLYNEQFF
v_gene: TRBV18; len: 16; j_gene: TRBJ2-7; CDR3aa: CASSPPSNSGRAEQYF
v_gene: TRBV4-3; len: 16; j_gene: TRBJ2-5; CDR3aa: CASSQGGAGGSRTQYF
v_gene: TRBV10-3; len: 14; j_gene: TRBJ2-1; CDR3aa: CAISNGRGYNEQFF
v_gene: TRBV5-1; len: 15; j_gene: TRBJ2-4; CDR3aa: CASSLGGGTKNIQYF
v_gene: TRBV29-1; len: 14; j_gene: TRBJ2-7; CDR3aa: CSVQGGTSGYEQYF
v_gene: TRBV29-1; len: 12; j_gene: TRBJ1-3; CDR3aa: CSVGAPDNTIYF
v_gene: TRBV7-8; len: 15; j_gene: TRBJ1-2; CDR3aa: CASSQTGPGAYGYTF
v_gene: TRBV7-9; len: 16; j_gene: TRBJ2-4; CDR3aa: CASSPGQGLDKNIQYF
v_gene: TRBV29-1; len: 12; j_gene: TRBJ2-7; CDR3aa: CSVSGTGVEQYF
v_gene: TRBV7-9; len: 15; j_gene: TRBJ2-7; CDR3aa: CASSPTSGGGDEQYF
v_gene: TRBV11-2; len: 13; j_gene: TRBJ2-7; CDR3aa: CASSLDVNYEQYF
v_gene: TRBV30; len: 15; j_gene: TRBJ2-3; CDR3aa: CAWSPTSGMGDTQYF
v_gene: TRBV29-1; len: 16; j_gene: TRBJ2-1; CDR3aa: CSVPRKEVADYNEQFF
v_gene: TRBV28; len: 15; j_gene: TRBJ2-1; CDR3aa: CASIRLAGAYDEQFF
v_gene: TRBV11-2; len: 11; j_gene: TRBJ2-7; CDR3aa: CASSPRDEQYF
v_gene: TRBV27; len: 16; j_gene: TRBJ2-4; CDR3aa: CASSLDRRLAKNIQYF
v_gene: TRBV29-1; len: 19; j_gene: TRBJ2-1; CDR3aa: CSVESNVGQGTAANNEQFF
v_gene: TRBV2; len: 14; j_gene: TRBJ1-1; CDR3aa: CASSNQGGRTEAFF
v_gene: TRBV9; len: 14; j_gene: TRBJ2-5; CDR3aa: CASSEQGGQETQYF
v_gene: TRBV28; len: 15; j_gene: TRBJ2-1; CDR3aa: CASSPRLASYNEQFF
v_gene: TRBV4-2; len: 16; j_gene: TRBJ2-2; CDR3aa: CASSPLRTSNTGELFF
v_gene: TRBV19; len: 15; j_gene: TRBJ2-2; CDR3aa: CASSANRGHTGELFF
v_gene: TRBV7-2; len: 15; j_gene: TRBJ2-3; CDR3aa: CASRPSGRAIDTQYF
v_gene: TRBV9; len: 15; j_gene: TRBJ2-1; CDR3aa: CASSVVSGGFNEQFF
v_gene: TRBV7-9; len: 17; j_gene: TRBJ2-3; CDR3aa: CASSLDNTGFRGDTQYF
v_gene: TRBV7-9; len: 13; j_gene: TRBJ1-2; CDR3aa: CASSSQGDHGYTF
v_gene: TRBV25-1; len: 13; j_gene: TRBJ1-5; CDR3aa: CASRGPDLSPQHF
v_gene: TRBV4-3; len: 15; j_gene: TRBJ1-1; CDR3aa: CASSQDSRGGTEAFF
v_gene: TRBV19; len: 14; j_gene: TRBJ2-5; CDR3aa: CASSTTSGMGTQYF
v_gene: TRBV5-6; len: 14; j_gene: TRBJ2-2; CDR3aa: CASSATGTARELFF
v_gene: TRBV11-2; len: 13; j_gene: TRBJ2-3; CDR3aa: CASGGRSIDTQYF
v_gene: TRBV19; len: 13; j_gene: TRBJ1-2; CDR3aa: CASSTDRKYGYTF
v_gene: TRBV4-2; len: 14; j_gene: TRBJ1-1; CDR3aa: CASSFDRVNTEAFF
v_gene: TRBV30; len: 12; j_gene: TRBJ1-1; CDR3aa: CAINRLNTEAFF
v_gene: TRBV7-9; len: 19; j_gene: TRBJ2-3; CDR3aa: CASSFPPPLAGGPTDTQYF
v_gene: TRBV5-1; len: 13; j_gene: TRBJ2-7; CDR3aa: CASSLGRGGEQYF
v_gene: TRBV7-2; len: 15; j_gene: TRBJ1-2; CDR3aa: CASRPQQGDYYGYTF
v_gene: TRBV19; len: 15; j_gene: TRBJ2-7; CDR3aa: CASSQGEAGRGEQYF
v_gene: TRBV4-3; len: 15; j_gene: TRBJ2-3; CDR3aa: CASSQGASGGDTQYF
v_gene: TRBV7-2; len: 18; j_gene: TRBJ2-2; CDR3aa: CASSFRGAGVRNTGELFF